The 4 T cell receptor beta chains reported below all come from one sample, sequenced in a study of lymphopenia after photon versus proton radiotherapy. Clones were sequenced by immunoSEQ multiplex PCR, and TCRdb holds only the in-frame ones, with some missing. The sample lists about 83,000 clones; about 83% were seen once. This specimen consisted of peripheral blood, obtained from a patient treated with proton-based radiotherapy. Receptor source: a man in his sixties with pancreatic cancer.

The chain carries TRBV28 and TRBJ1-1; D not resolved. This CDR3 is 15 amino acids long. Looked up from germline, CDR1 is MDHEN and CDR2 is SYDVKM. V lost 5 bases to trimming and J lost 4 bases, with 17 bases between them. This chain's CDR3 is CASSPPSPRTTEAFF. CDR3 coding DNA: TGTGCCAGCAGTCCGCCCAGTCCGAGGACCACTGAAGCTTTCTTT.

This clone has more than one count but fewer than ten. J is TRBJ2-7 and V is TRBV27; no definite D call. Germline V gene data show CDR1 as MNHEY and CDR2 as SMNVEV (reference sequence). The CDR3 is 14 amino acids. Trimming shortened V by 5 bases and J by 3 bases, and 14 bases separated the two germline ends. The CDR3 nucleotides are TGTGCCAGCAGTCTCAAGCCAGCTAGCTACGAGCAGTACTTC. Its translation is CASSLKPASYEQYF.

This chain joins TRBV5-5 and TRBJ2-7; the D gene could be TRBD1 or TRBD2 (7 bases each). From germline, CDR1 is SGHKS and CDR2 YYEKEE (reference sequence). Between the trimmed V and J ends, which lost 3 bases and 10 bases, there was a span of 20 bases. This CDR3 spans 14 amino acids. The CDR3 nucleotides read TGTGCCAGCAGCTCCGGGGACAGCGGGATCTTACAGTACTTC. Amino acid sequence: CASSSGDSGILQYF.

The V call is TRBV5-5, the J call TRBJ2-6; D may correspond to TRBD1 or TRBD2 (5 bases each). Trimming removed 0 bases at V and 1 base at J, with 11 bases between. This CDR3 spans 17 amino acids. The germline V gene encodes CDR1 SGHKS and CDR2 YYEKEE (reference sequence). The CDR3 DNA reads TGTGCCAGCAGCTTGGTGGCAGGGAGATCTGGGGCCAACGTCCTGACTTTC. It codes for CASSLVAGRSGANVLTF. Complete variable domain (other parts from reference TRBV5-5 and TRBJ2-6): DAGVTQSPTHLIKTRGQQVTLRCSPISGHKSVSWYQQVLGQGPQFIFQYYEKEERGRGNFPDRFSARQFPNYSSELNVNALLLGDSALYLCASSLVAGRSGANVLTFGAGSRLTVL.